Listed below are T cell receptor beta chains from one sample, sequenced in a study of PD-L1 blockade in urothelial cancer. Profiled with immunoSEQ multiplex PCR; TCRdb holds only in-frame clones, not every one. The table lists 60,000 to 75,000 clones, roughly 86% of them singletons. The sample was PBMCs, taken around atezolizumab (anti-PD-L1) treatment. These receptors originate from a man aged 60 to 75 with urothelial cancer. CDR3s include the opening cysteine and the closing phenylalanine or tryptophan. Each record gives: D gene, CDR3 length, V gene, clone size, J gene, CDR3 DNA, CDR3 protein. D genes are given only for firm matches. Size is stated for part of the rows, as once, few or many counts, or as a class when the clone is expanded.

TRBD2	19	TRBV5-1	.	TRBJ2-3	TGCGCCAGCAGCCGGGGGATAGCGGGGGGATACTACGGCACAGATACGCAGTATTTT	CASSRGIAGGYYGTDTQYF
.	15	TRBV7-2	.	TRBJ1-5	TGTGCCAGCAGCTTAGAACAGGGTCGGAATCAGCCCCAGCATTTT	CASSLEQGRNQPQHF
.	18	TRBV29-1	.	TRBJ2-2	TGCAGCGTTGTGGGGGTAGCCTCCGGGAGCACTGACACCGGGGAGCTGTTTTTT	CSVVGVASGSTDTGELFF
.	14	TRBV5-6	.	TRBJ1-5	TGTGCCAGCAGCTTTCTGGGGGCTGGCCAGCCCCAGCATTTT	CASSFLGAGQPQHF
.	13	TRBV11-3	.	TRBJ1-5	TGTGCCAGCAGCTCGGGACAAGACCAGCCCCAGCATTTT	CASSSGQDQPQHF
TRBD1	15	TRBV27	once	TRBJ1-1	TGTGCCAGCAGTCTACGGACAGGGGGGGACACTGAAGCTTTCTTT	CASSLRTGGDTEAFF
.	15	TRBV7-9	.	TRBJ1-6	TGTGCCAGCAGCTACACCAGCTCCTATAATTCACCCCTCCACTTT	CASSYTSSYNSPLHF
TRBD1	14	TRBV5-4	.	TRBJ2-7	TGTGCCAGCAGCGTAACCGGGACAGCTTACGAGCAGTACTTC	CASSVTGTAYEQYF
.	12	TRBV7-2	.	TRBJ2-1	TGTGCCAGCAGCTCTAGCATCAATGAGCAGTTCTTC	CASSSSINEQFF
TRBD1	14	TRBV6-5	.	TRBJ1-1	TGTGCCAGCAGTTATTTGGACAGGGTCACTGAAGCTTTCTTT	CASSYLDRVTEAFF
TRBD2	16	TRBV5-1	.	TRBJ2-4	TGCGCCAGCAGCTTGGTCACCGGGACTAGCGGGAACATTCAGTACTTC	CASSLVTGTSGNIQYF
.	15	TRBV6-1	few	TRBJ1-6	TGTGCCAGCATCAGAGGGGGGGACAAGAATTCACCCCTCCACTTT	CASIRGGDKNSPLHF
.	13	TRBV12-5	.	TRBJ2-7	TGTGCTAGTGGGAGACAGAACTCCTACGAGCAGTACTTC	CASGRQNSYEQYF
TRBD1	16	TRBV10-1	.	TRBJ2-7	TGCGCCAGCACCCTGTCCTGGACAGGGGGCCGGGGCGAGCAGTACTTC	CASTLSWTGGRGEQYF
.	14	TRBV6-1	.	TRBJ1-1	TGTGCCAGCATCCCGGGAAGCGGGAACACTGAAGCTTTCTTT	CASIPGSGNTEAFF
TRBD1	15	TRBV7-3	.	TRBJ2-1	TGTGCCAGCAGCCCGGGACAGGGTCGAAGCAATGAGCAGTTCTTC	CASSPGQGRSNEQFF
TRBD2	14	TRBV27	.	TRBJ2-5	TGTGCCAGCGGTATAGCGGGGGTACAAGAGACCCAGTACTTC	CASGIAGVQETQYF
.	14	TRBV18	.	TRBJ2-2	TGTGCCAGCTCACCAGGACAGAACACCGGGGAGCTGTTTTTT	CASSPGQNTGELFF
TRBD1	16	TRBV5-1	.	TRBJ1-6	TGCGCCAGCAGCCCGGATTCAGGGGGGAGGAATTCACCCCTCCACTTT	CASSPDSGGRNSPLHF
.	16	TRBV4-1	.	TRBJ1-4	TGCGCCAGCAGCCAAGTAGACACAACAACTAATGAAAAACTGTTTTTT	CASSQVDTTTNEKLFF
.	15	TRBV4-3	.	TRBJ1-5	TGCGCCAGCAGCCAAGAAGTGTCCGGTAATCAGCCCCAGCATTTT	CASSQEVSGNQPQHF
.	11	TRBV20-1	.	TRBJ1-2	TGCAGTGCTAGGACAGCCTATGGCTACACCTTC	CSARTAYGYTF
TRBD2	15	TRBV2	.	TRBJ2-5	TGTGCCAGAGGGACTAGCGGGGCCCCGGGTGAGACCCAGTACTTC	CARGTSGAPGETQYF
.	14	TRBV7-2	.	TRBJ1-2	TGTGCCAGCAGCCCAGATACGGGGAACTATGGCTACACCTTC	CASSPDTGNYGYTF
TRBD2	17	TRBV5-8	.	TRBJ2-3	TGTGCCAGCAGCTCGACTATCGGACTAGCGGGGGGAGATACGCAGTATTTT	CASSSTIGLAGGDTQYF
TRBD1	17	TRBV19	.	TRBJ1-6	TGTGCCAGTAGTATAGACGGGGGGACAGGGGGAAATTCACCCCTCCACTTT	CASSIDGGTGGNSPLHF
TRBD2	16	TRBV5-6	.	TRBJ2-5	TGTGCCAGCAGCTTGGGCAGCGGGGGGTTCCAAGAGACCCAGTACTTC	CASSLGSGGFQETQYF
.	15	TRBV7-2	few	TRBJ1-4	TGTGCCAGCAGCTCTCCCGACAGCCCGAATGAAAAACTGTTTTTT	CASSSPDSPNEKLFF
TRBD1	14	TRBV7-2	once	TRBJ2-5	TGTGCCAGCAGCCAGACAGGGGGCTGGGAGACCCAGTACTTC	CASSQTGGWETQYF
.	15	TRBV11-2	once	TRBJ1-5	TGTGCCAGCAGCTCAGACAGTCGCCTTAATCAGCCCCAGCATTTT	CASSSDSRLNQPQHF
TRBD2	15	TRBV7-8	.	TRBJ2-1	TGTGCCAGCAGTCCCGCTGTCGGGGGGGCGCATGAGCAGTTCTTC	CASSPAVGGAHEQFF
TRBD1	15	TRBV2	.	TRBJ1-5	TGTGCCAGCAGTAAGGGGACAGAGAGGAATCAGCCCCAGCATTTT	CASSKGTERNQPQHF
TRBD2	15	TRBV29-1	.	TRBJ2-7	TGCAGCGTGGCGCTGGCGACTAGCGGGGCGATCGAGCAGTACTTC	CSVALATSGAIEQYF
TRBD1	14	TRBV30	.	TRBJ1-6	TGTGCCTGGTGCGGGACAGCTCGAAATTCACCCCTCCACTTT	CAWCGTARNSPLHF
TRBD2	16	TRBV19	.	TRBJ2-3	TGTGCCAGTAGTGGACTAGCGGGGGACCTCACAGATACGCAGTATTTT	CASSGLAGDLTDTQYF
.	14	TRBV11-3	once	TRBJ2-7	TGTGCCAGCAGCGAGGGGGGGGCCACCTACGAGCAGTACTTC	CASSEGGATYEQYF
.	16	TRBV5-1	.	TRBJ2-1	TGCGCCAGCAGCCCTCCTTCGGGGAGCTCCTACAATGAGCAGTTCTTC	CASSPPSGSSYNEQFF
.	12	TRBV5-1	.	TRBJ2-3	TGCGCCAGCAGCCGAGACAGGGAGGACCAGTATTTT	CASSRDREDQYF
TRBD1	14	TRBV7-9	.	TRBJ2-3	TGTGCCAGCAGCCGACAGGGGGCGACAGATACGCAGTATTTT	CASSRQGATDTQYF
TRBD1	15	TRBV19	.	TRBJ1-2	TGTGCCAGTAGTACACAGGGACAGGGAGACTATGGCTACACCTTC	CASSTQGQGDYGYTF
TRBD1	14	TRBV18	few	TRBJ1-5	TGTGCCAGCTCATCGACAGGGAGCAATCAGCCCCAGCATTTT	CASSSTGSNQPQHF
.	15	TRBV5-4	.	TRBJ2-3	TGTGCCAGCAGCCGGACATCCTCTAGCACAGATACGCAGTATTTT	CASSRTSSSTDTQYF
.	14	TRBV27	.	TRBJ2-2	TGTGCCAGCAGTCCTATTATCGGGGGTGGGGAGCTGTTTTTT	CASSPIIGGGELFF
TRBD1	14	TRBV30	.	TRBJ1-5	TGTGCCTGGAGTCGGGGGACAGCAAATCAGCCCCAGCATTTT	CAWSRGTANQPQHF
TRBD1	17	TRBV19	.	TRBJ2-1	TGTGCCAGTAGTATAAGGGGGGGGACAGGGGGATTAAATGAGCAGTTCTTC	CASSIRGGTGGLNEQFF
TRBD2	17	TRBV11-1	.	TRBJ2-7	TGTGCCAGCAGCTTAAACCCTAGCGGGGGGGCGGCCTACGAGCAGTACTTC	CASSLNPSGGAAYEQYF